This paragraph reports one T cell receptor beta chain. Its antigen is currently unknown. Germline V gene lookup returns CDR1 MGHDK and CDR2 SYGVNS. CDR3 size: 17 residues. Trimming removed 2 bases from V and 1 base from J; junction bases left unmatched: 8. This entry is derived from a study of identical twins. Study observations and caveats: Part of the zero-insertion signal could reflect confounding by invariant MAIT and iNKT cells. Models predicted too little out-of-frame TCR alpha sharing in monozygotic twins.

Each cDNA held unique molecular identifiers, and template switching gave it a universal primer site. One entry per CDR3 protein results from TCRdb running MiXCR on the 5' RACE reads. Here the sample spans approximately 240,000 distinct CDR3 sequences, roughly an eighth being singletons. No donor was unhealthy or non-Caucasian. This TCR was recovered from a woman under 30 in good health. The J gene is TRBJ2-4, the V gene TRBV25-1; TRBD1 matches at 7 bases. Sample: memory (CD45RO+) T cells sorted from blood. The CDR3 protein is CASSENRGTSAKNIQYF. CDR3 coding DNA: TGTGCCAGCAGTGAAAACAGGGGCACTTCGGCCAAAAACATTCAGTACTTC.